Reported below is one T cell receptor beta chain. Its antigen is currently unknown. The germline V gene encodes CDR1 KGHSH and CDR2 LQKENI. After removal of 1 base from V and 2 bases from J, the junction contained 5 bases not matched to a gene. The CDR3 runs 16 residues. The method was immunoSEQ multiplex PCR; TCRdb's version includes in-frame clones alone and lacks a portion of them. This sample has about 29,000 clones, with approximately 85% found just once. The data were taken from a study of tumor-infiltrating lymphocytes in localized non-small cell lung cancer. Whole-study context: Patients included smokers and never-smokers with various histologies, some sampled after neoadjuvant chemotherapy.

General study findings and limits: Each assay used a separate piece of the same tissue. Compared with uninvolved lung, tumors showed higher T cell infiltration by TCRbeta sequencing.

This chain connects TRBV18 to TRBJ2-7, with 10 bases matching TRBD2. The receptor was isolated from a human donor with non-small cell lung cancer. The source material was lung tumor tissue. CDR3 DNA: TGTGCCAGCTCACCACTAGCGGGGGGTCTAGCCTACGAGCAGTACTTC. This sequence encodes CASSPLAGGLAYEQYF.